These T cell receptor beta chains were read from a single sample in a study of tumor T cells in aggressive B-cell lymphoma. The data were produced by immunoSEQ multiplex PCR, yet TCRdb's version contains in-frame clones alone and is incomplete. The table shows fewer than 2,500 clones, with around 77% occurring only once. The source material was tumor tissue. Receptors were obtained from an adult with diffuse large B cell lymphoma. Both conserved end residues are part of each CDR3. The D gene is left open where the match is weak. Where a row states a size, it is once, few, many or the class of an expanded clone; other rows omit it.

>NA|TRBD2|TRBJ2-5|TRBV7-3
TGTGCCAGCAGCCCTCGGACTAGCCCTACCCAGTACTTC
CASSPRTSPTQYF
>NA|NA|TRBJ2-5|TRBV10-1
TGCGCCAGCAGTGAGGGACTTCGCACGGCGACCCAGTACTTC
CASSEGLRTATQYF
>NA|NA|TRBJ2-3|TRBV6-4
TGTGCCAGCAGTGAAAGCGGCGCGGATACGCAGTATTTT
CASSESGADTQYF
>NA|NA|TRBJ1-2|TRBV5-4
TGTGCCAGCAGCTTGGATTTATTTTGGCAGGGTTTGAGCGGCTACACCTTC
CASSLDLFWQGLSGYTF
>NA|TRBD1|TRBJ1-1|TRBV19
TGTGCCAGTAGGGACAGGGCGAGTTCCACTGAAGCTTTCTTT
CASRDRASSTEAFF
>few|NA|TRBJ2-7|TRBV5-1
TGCGCCAGCGCTGGGAGCTCCTACGAGCAGTACTTC
CASAGSSYEQYF
>NA|TRBD2|TRBJ2-1|TRBV11-2
TGTGCCAGCAGCTTAGGGGCGGGGGGACCCTACAATGAGCAGTTCTTC
CASSLGAGGPYNEQFF
>once|TRBD1|TRBJ1-2|TRBV29-1
TGCAGCGTTGGGACAGGAGGAAACTATGGCTACACCTTC
CSVGTGGNYGYTF
>NA|TRBD1|TRBJ1-2|TRBV5-4
TGTGCCAGCAGCTTAGACGTGACAGGGGATCCTGGCTACACCTTC
CASSLDVTGDPGYTF
>few|NA|TRBJ2-2|TRBV10-2
TGCGCCAGCAGTGAGTCATCCCTCGGGGAGCTGTTTTTT
CASSESSLGELFF
>few|NA|TRBJ1-1|TRBV11-2
TGTGCCAGCAGCTTCACAAGGAACACTGAAGCTTTCTTT
CASSFTRNTEAFF
>NA|NA|TRBJ1-2|TRBV5-6
TGTGCCAGCAGCTCCGGGGCCCTGGGGAGGTATACCTTC
CASSSGALGRYTF
>NA|TRBD2|TRBJ2-6|TRBV6-5
TGTGCCAGCAGTCCCCTAGCGGCGGGGGCCAACGTCCTGACTTTC
CASSPLAAGANVLTF
>NA|NA|TRBJ2-1|TRBV6-1
TGTGCCAGCAGCGAACTAGACGCGATAAACAATGAGCAGTTCTTC
CASSELDAINNEQFF
>NA|NA|TRBJ1-2|TRBV2
TGTGCCAGCCAGGGGACCGGCTACACCTTC
CASQGTGYTF
>NA|TRBD1|TRBJ1-6|TRBV7-9
TGTGCCAGCAGCGAATTTAGGACAGGGAGGTACTATAATTCACCCCTCCACTTT
CASSEFRTGRYYNSPLHF
>NA|TRBD2|TRBJ2-7|TRBV6-1
TGTGCCAGCAGTGCCCCGGGACTAGCGTTCGAGCAGTACTTC
CASSAPGLAFEQYF
>once|TRBD1|TRBJ2-6|TRBV6-1
TGTGCCAGCAGTGGCAGGGGGAGTATATCTGGGGCCAACGTCCTGACTTTC
CASSGRGSISGANVLTF
>NA|TRBD1|TRBJ1-1|TRBV19
TGTGCCAGTAGTATGTGGGCTGATCCGACAGGGGTCACTGAAGCTTTCTTT
CASSMWADPTGVTEAFF
>NA|TRBD1|TRBJ1-6|TRBV18
TGTGCCAGCTCACAAACTTCCGGGACAGGGAGTTCACCCCTCCACTTT
CASSQTSGTGSSPLHF
>NA|TRBD2|TRBJ2-5|TRBV7-9
TGTGCCAGCAGCCCGACGTGGGGGACTAGCGGCCAAGAGACCCAGTACTTC
CASSPTWGTSGQETQYF
>NA|TRBD1|TRBJ2-7|TRBV10-3
TGTGCCATCAGTGAAGAAGGGACAGGGGCCTACGAGCAGTACTTC
CAISEEGTGAYEQYF
>few|NA|TRBJ2-7|TRBV2
TGTGCCAGCAGTGAACACCGGGAGCAGTACTTC
CASSEHREQYF
>NA|NA|TRBJ2-7|TRBV5-1
TGCGCCAGCAGCTTGGCGGCCGACTACGAGCAGTACTTC
CASSLAADYEQYF
>once|NA|TRBJ2-1|TRBV4-1
TGCGCCAGCAGCCGGGGTGGCTGGGGCGACAATGAGCAGTTCTTC
CASSRGGWGDNEQFF
>NA|TRBD1|TRBJ2-7|TRBV5-1
TGCGCCAGCAGCCCCGGGGGGACAGGGGTCGGGGAGCAGTACTTC
CASSPGGTGVGEQYF
>NA|TRBD2|TRBJ2-1|TRBV13
TGTGCCAGCAGCTTAGTACTAGCGGGGGGCTCCTACAATGAGCAGTTCTTC
CASSLVLAGGSYNEQFF
>NA|NA|TRBJ2-2|TRBV15
TGTGCCACCAGCAAAACAGGGTTCACCGGGGAGCTGTTTTTT
CATSKTGFTGELFF
>NA|TRBD2|TRBJ2-4|TRBV5-6
TGTGCCAGCAGGCCTTGGGGAGCGGGGGGTCTAGCCAAAAACATTCAGTACTTC
CASRPWGAGGLAKNIQYF
>NA|NA|TRBJ2-5|TRBV11-2
TGTGCCAGCAGCCCTGTCGGTGGAGAGACCCAGTACTTC
CASSPVGGETQYF
>once|TRBD1|TRBJ2-7|TRBV11-2
TGTGCCAGCAGCTTTGCAGGGGGCGAGCAGTACTTC
CASSFAGGEQYF
>NA|NA|TRBJ1-5|TRBV2
TGTGCCAGCAGTGATGGTAACCTCCTGAACACCCAGCCCCAGCATTTT
CASSDGNLLNTQPQHF
>NA|NA|TRBJ1-2|TRBV5-1
TGCGCCAGCAGCTTGGAGGGGGTCTATGGCTACACCTTC
CASSLEGVYGYTF
>NA|NA|TRBJ1-1|TRBV5-4
TGTGCCAGCAGACCACAGGGTGTTAACACTGAAGCTTTCTTT
CASRPQGVNTEAFF
>NA|NA|TRBJ1-2|TRBV7-9
TGTGCCAGCAGCTTTGGGACACCAGCTAACTATGGCTACACCTTC
CASSFGTPANYGYTF
>NA|NA|TRBJ2-5|TRBV10-2
TGCGCCAGCAGTGAGTTCAGGGATAATATGGAAGAGACCCAGTACTTC
CASSEFRDNMEETQYF
>NA|TRBD1|TRBJ1-6|TRBV2
TGTGCCAGCAGCGAAGGGACAGGGGGGGGGAATTCACCCCTCCACTTT
CASSEGTGGGNSPLHF
>NA|NA|TRBJ1-5|TRBV6-1
TGTGCCAGCAGTGAATGGGTGGGGCATCAGCCCCAGCATTTT
CASSEWVGHQPQHF
>NA|NA|TRBJ1-1|TRBV30
TGTGCCTGGACTGCAGGGGCGGGCACTGAAGCTTTCTTT
CAWTAGAGTEAFF
>NA|TRBD2|TRBJ2-1|TRBV9
TGTGCCAGCAGCGTAGGTACTAGCGGGGGGCCCTTCTACAATGAGCAGTTCTTC
CASSVGTSGGPFYNEQFF
>NA|TRBD2|TRBJ2-7|TRBV27
TGTGCCAGCAGATTAGCGGGGCTCAGGCACGAGCAGTACTTC
CASRLAGLRHEQYF
>NA|NA|TRBJ1-1|TRBV7-9
TGTGCCAGCAGCTTTCGCAGGGAAAGTCCTGAAGCTTTCTTT
CASSFRRESPEAFF
>NA|NA|TRBJ2-7|TRBV30
TGTGCCTGGAGTCCTAACTACGAGCAGTACTTC
CAWSPNYEQYF
>once|NA|TRBJ2-1|TRBV2
TGTGCCAGCAGTGGCGGTTGGGGGCCCAATGAGCAGTTCTTC
CASSGGWGPNEQFF